The rows below give T cell receptor beta chains drawn from one sample of a study of cytomegalovirus exposure and HLA in healthy donors. Some clones are missing from TCRdb's copy, which holds only in-frame ones; the method was immunoSEQ multiplex PCR. This table lists about 46,000 clones. Input material: PBMCs. These receptors were collected from a woman aged 40 to 50 in good health and CMV-seronegative. Both conserved end residues are part of each CDR3. The D gene is left open where the match is weak. The listing skips clone size in some rows; elsewhere it reads once, few, many or a size class.

j_gene	abundance	d_gene	v_gene	CDR3aa	CDR3nt
TRBJ2-7	-	-	TRBV7-2	CASSLDGSYEQYF	TGTGCCAGCAGCTTAGATGGCAGCTACGAGCAGTACTTC
TRBJ2-7	-	-	TRBV5-1	CASSLSFRTDRGPHEQYF	TGCGCCAGCAGCTTGAGTTTTAGGACAGACAGAGGCCCTCACGAGCAGTACTTC
TRBJ2-7	-	-	TRBV7-8	CASSPREREQYF	TGTGCCAGCAGCCCCCGCGAGCGCGAGCAGTACTTC
TRBJ2-7	-	TRBD2	TRBV5-4	CASSRLAGGVYEQYF	TGTGCCAGCAGCCGTTTAGCGGGAGGGGTCTACGAGCAGTACTTC
TRBJ2-5	-	TRBD2	TRBV29-1	CSGQALAGAEETQYF	TGCAGCGGCCAAGCCTTAGCGGGAGCGGAAGAGACCCAGTACTTC
TRBJ2-1	-	TRBD2	TRBV5-1	CASSLGREGNEQFF	TGCGCCAGCAGCTTAGGGCGGGAGGGCAATGAGCAGTTCTTC
TRBJ2-2	-	TRBD2	TRBV28	CASSEGLGDTGELFF	TGTGCCAGCAGCGAGGGACTAGGGGACACCGGGGAGCTGTTTTTT
TRBJ1-1	-	-	TRBV9	CASSVGSREGTEAFF	TGTGCCAGCAGCGTAGGGTCGAGGGAGGGCACTGAAGCTTTCTTT
TRBJ2-7	-	-	TRBV9	CASSVDPQGSYEQYF	TGTGCCAGCAGCGTAGATCCCCAGGGCTCCTACGAGCAGTACTTC
TRBJ2-5	-	TRBD1	TRBV28	CAYGTGVGETQYF	TGTGCCTACGGGACAGGGGTAGGAGAGACCCAGTACTTC
TRBJ1-4	-	-	TRBV28	CASRYPGNEKLFF	TGTGCCAGCAGGTATCCGGGGAATGAAAAACTGTTTTTT
TRBJ2-7	-	TRBD2	TRBV4-2	CASSLRLTGTSGTTSSYEQYF	TGTGCCAGCAGCCTGAGGCTTACCGGGACTAGCGGGACAACCTCCTCCTACGAGCAGTACTTC
TRBJ2-2	-	TRBD2	TRBV4-1	CASSQEASGLYTGELFF	TGCGCCAGCAGCCAAGAAGCTAGCGGACTCTACACCGGGGAGCTGTTTTTT
TRBJ2-3	-	-	TRBV4-2	CASSQIAGTVGGTDTQYF	TGTGCCAGCAGCCAAATTGCGGGAACAGTGGGGGGCACAGATACGCAGTATTTT
TRBJ2-3	-	-	TRBV5-1	CASSSLGTDTQYF	TGCGCCAGCAGTAGTCTCGGCACAGATACGCAGTATTTT
TRBJ1-3	medium-sized	-	TRBV19	CASSIMAASGNTIYF	TGTGCCAGTAGTATAATGGCGGCGTCGGGAAACACCATATATTTT
TRBJ1-3	-	-	TRBV5-1	CASSLIPGGSGNTIYF	TGCGCCAGCAGCTTGATACCGGGGGGGTCCGGAAACACCATATATTTT
TRBJ1-2	-	-	TRBV10-2	CASSDRTPYGYTF	TGCGCCAGCAGTGACAGGACACCCTATGGCTACACCTTC
TRBJ2-7	-	-	TRBV7-9	CASSLEQRAYEQYF	TGTGCCAGCAGCTTAGAACAGAGAGCCTACGAGCAGTACTTC
TRBJ1-5	-	TRBD1	TRBV5-1	CASSLGGTGSNQPQHF	TGCGCCAGCAGCCTAGGGGGCACCGGAAGCAATCAGCCCCAGCATTTT
TRBJ1-2	-	-	TRBV19	CASTTSRESHYGYTF	TGTGCCAGTACCACTAGCCGGGAGTCTCACTATGGCTACACCTTC
TRBJ2-7	-	TRBD2	TRBV5-1	CASSFRTSGSHEQYF	TGCGCCAGCAGCTTTAGGACTAGCGGGAGTCACGAGCAGTACTTC
TRBJ2-1	-	-	TRBV7-2	CASSSLRGNEQFF	TGTGCCAGCAGCTCCCTTAGGGGGAATGAGCAGTTCTTC